This TCR beta chain was identified in a study of PD-1 blockade in mismatch repair-deficient tumors. About this clone itself: Its antigen is undetermined.

Findings of the study overall: Tumor-resident clones, often undetectable pretreatment in blood, expanded then contracted after pembrolizumab.

The germline V and J ends were trimmed by 4 bases and 13 bases, with 12 bases remaining between them. Looked up from germline, CDR1 is SGHDT and CDR2 is YYEEEE. CDR3 length equals 12 residues. Data came from immunoSEQ multiplex PCR; TCRdb stores just in-frame clones and leaves some out. The table lists 70,000 to 90,000 clones, 65% to 85% of them singletons. The chain uses TRBV5-6 and TRBJ2-6; D gene unclear. The specimen comprised peripheral blood, sampled 44 weeks after starting pembrolizumab. This receptor was obtained from an adult with mismatch repair-deficient cancer. Here the CDR3 DNA reads TGTGCCAGCAGCACGTATTCCAGGGTCCTGACTTTC. Protein product: CASSTYSRVLTF.